The 14 T cell receptor beta chains listed next were all sequenced from one sample in a study of cytomegalovirus exposure and HLA in healthy donors. A multiplex PCR was run with 60 Vbeta primers and 13 Jbeta primers. The data were produced by immunoSEQ multiplex PCR, yet TCRdb's version contains in-frame clones alone and is incomplete. The table lists around 120,000 clones, 80% of them singletons. The sample taken for sequencing was PBMCs. The receptors were gathered from a male donor in good health and CMV-seronegative.

The chain uses TRBV5-1 and TRBJ2-3; tentative D call: TRBD1 (6 bases). V was clipped by 4 bases and J by 6 bases, with 15 bases between them. Germline loops: CDR1 SGHRS, CDR2 YFSETQ. The length of the CDR3 is 14 residues. In nucleotides, the CDR3 is TGCGCCAGCAGCGTAGAAACCGACAGGGATACGCAGTATTTT. As protein: CASSVETDRDTQYF.

The chain is built from TRBV28 and TRBJ1-5, with 7 bases matching TRBD1. CDR1 and CDR2 from the germline V gene are MDHEN and SYDVKM. V was pared by 6 bases and J by 0 bases, with 11 bases of the junction left unmatched. CDR3 length equals 17 residues. In DNA, the CDR3 is TGTGCCAGCAGCGAAACAGGGGCCCCTTATAGCAATCAGCCCCAGCATTTT. It yields the protein CASSETGAPYSNQPQHF. Looking up the rest from reference TRBV28 and TRBJ1-5 gives the full variable domain: DVKVTQSSRYLVKRTGEKVFLECVQDMDHENMFWYRQDPGLGLRLIYFSYDVKMKEKGDIPEGYSVSREKKERFSLILESASTNQTSMYLCASSETGAPYSNQPQHFGDGTRLSIL.

On this clone itself: The sample carries other DNA sequences with the same CDR3. The V gene is TRBV2, the J gene TRBJ2-2, with 8 bases that match TRBD1. Losses at the gene ends were 4 bases for V and 6 bases for J; bases not matched to a gene: 4. The CDR3 has 14 residues. The germline CDR1 and CDR2 sequences are SNHLY and FYNNEI. The CDR3 DNA reads as TGTGCCAGCAGTGGGCAGGGGGCTTCCGGGGAGCTGTTTTTT. It translates to CASSGQGASGELFF.

The rearrangement links TRBV7-9 to TRBJ2-2; D is perhaps TRBD1 (6 bases). The CDR3 is made up of 14 amino acids. Germline V gene data show CDR1 as SEHNR and CDR2 as FQNEAQ (reference sequence). V dropped 10 bases and J dropped 5 bases, with 17 bases sitting between them. CDR3 DNA sequence: TGTGCCACCCCCCCCGGGACACAAACCGGGGAGCTGTTTTTT. It codes for CATPPGTQTGELFF.

The chain combines TRBV7-6 with TRBJ2-3; possibly TRBD2 for D (7 bases). CDR1 and CDR2 from the germline V gene are SGHVS and FNYEAQ. The CDR3 runs 15 residues. Trimming shortened V by 0 bases and J by 3 bases, and 10 bases separated the two germline ends. CDR3 in amino acids: CASSLAAGATDTQYF. CDR3 nucleotide sequence: TGTGCCAGCAGCTTAGCGGCGGGGGCAACAGATACGCAGTATTTT.

This chain joins TRBV12-5 and TRBJ1-1; D not certain. This CDR3 comprises 15 residues. Trimming removed 6 bases at V and 6 bases at J, with 20 bases between. Germline CDR1 LGHNT, CDR2 FRNRAP. CDR3 nucleotide sequence: TGTGCTAGTGGGACAAGCTTCGAGGGTCGGCCTGAAGCTTTCTTT. It is translated as CASGTSFEGRPEAFF.

The gene calls are TRBV7-9 and TRBJ1-1, with unresolved D. Germline V gene data show CDR1 as SEHNR and CDR2 as FQNEAQ (reference sequence). Trimming removed 0 bases from V and 7 bases from J, with 12 bases in between. This CDR3 region has 14 residues. In DNA form, the CDR3 reads TGTGCCAGCAGCTTAGCATCACTACGGGGTGAAGCTTTCTTT. As protein: CASSLASLRGEAFF.

Concerning this clone: Likely a read error: the CDR3 ends without its conserved phenylalanine or tryptophan. The V call is TRBV7-9, the J call TRBJ1-3; D unclear. Trimming cost V 2 bases and J 4 bases, with 15 bases left between them. Per the germline V gene, CDR1 is SEHNR and CDR2 is FQNEAQ (reference sequence). The CDR3 consists of 16 residues. The CDR3 loop reads CASSLLSYHQGNTIYC. The DNA of the CDR3 is TGTGCCAGCAGCTTATTGAGCTACCACCAGGGAAACACCATATATTGT.

This sequence joins TRBV4-2 and TRBJ2-7; D gene ambiguous. V shed 2 bases and J shed 6 bases, with 14 bases lying between them. CDR1 and CDR2 from the germline V gene are LGHNA and YNFKEQ. This CDR3 is built from 14 residues. The CDR3 region is CASSQWLGFGEQYF. As DNA, the CDR3 is TGTGCCAGCAGCCAATGGCTAGGATTCGGCGAGCAGTACTTC.

The V call is TRBV7-2, the J call TRBJ2-3; 11 nucleotides line up with TRBD2. J gave up 4 bases and V 8 bases, and 8 bases lay outside the gene matches. The CDR3 sequence is 15 residues long. Looked up from germline, CDR1 is SGHTA and CDR2 is FQGNSA. The CDR3 here is CASVIAGGPADTQYF. CDR3 in DNA: TGTGCCAGCGTAATAGCGGGAGGGCCTGCAGATACGCAGTATTTT.

This clone was seen a handful of times. This sequence joins TRBV10-3 and TRBJ1-2, with a weak D call TRBD1 (5 bases). The CDR3 sequence is 15 residues long. Between the trimmed V and J ends, which lost 2 bases and 4 bases, there was a span of 14 bases. Germline V lookup: CDR1 ENHRY, CDR2 SYGVKD. CDR3 in DNA: TGTGCCATCAGTGAGCCTGAAAGGGGCTCCTATGGCTACACCTTC. This sequence encodes CAISEPERGSYGYTF.

This chain uses TRBV7-8 with TRBJ1-5; D gene ambiguous. The V end was cut by 1 base, the J end by 1 base, with 11 bases between. Per germline, CDR1 SGHVS and CDR2 FQNEAQ. The CDR3 totals 16 residues. Written as DNA, the CDR3 is TGTGCCAGCAGCTTAGGGGCCCTGGGCAGCAATCAGCCCCAGCATTTT. Encoded protein: CASSLGALGSNQPQHF.

Only one count was recorded for this clone. The CDR3 is CASRLAKGQVYSNQPQHF. DNA for the CDR3: TGTGCAAGTCGCTTAGCGAAGGGACAGGTTTATAGCAATCAGCCCCAGCATTTT. The chain links TRBV12-2 to TRBJ1-5; the D call TRBD1 from the table was never checked on the DNA. TRBV12-2 is a pseudogene. This CDR3 comprises 18 residues.

The gene calls are TRBV27 and TRBJ1-2, with TRBD1 as a possible D gene (5 bases). The CDR3 runs 14 residues. V was clipped by 4 bases and J by 4 bases, with 13 bases between them. Germline CDR1 MNHEY, CDR2 SMNVEV (reference sequence). CDR3 coding DNA: TGTGCCAGCAGTTCCAACAGGATTCTCTATGGCTACACCTTC. Translated, it gives CASSSNRILYGYTF.